This T cell receptor beta chain was obtained from a study of cytomegalovirus exposure and HLA in healthy donors. Points from the study as a whole: Later, an analysis found that common viral pathogens appeared to be linked with several of the most significant clusters. TCR beta V- and J-gene trimming, according to a later analysis, was linked to a missense DCLRE1C variant.

The PCR made use of 60 Vbeta and 13 Jbeta primers. Source study methods: An analysis that came later counted 60 million to 80 million unique TCR beta chains, around 12 million shared. Assay: immunoSEQ multiplex PCR; the TCRdb copy retains only in-frame clones and omits some. Clonal size and the V and J genes are those of that table, whereas D and trimming came from the DNA. Of some 170,000 clones in the sample, roughly 80% were seen once. Trimming pared 0 bases from V and 5 bases from J, leaving 11 bases between. Germline V gene data show CDR1 as SGHTA and CDR2 as FQGNSA. The CDR3 covers 14 residues. Concerning this clone itself: The antigen is not known.

Input material: PBMCs. The source is a man aged 25-40 years in good health and CMV-seronegative. The chain uses TRBV7-2 and TRBJ2-7; a weak D match, TRBD1 (6 bases). The CDR3 sequence is CASSLARQGNEQYF. CDR3 coding DNA: TGTGCCAGCAGCTTAGCGCGCCAGGGGAACGAGCAGTACTTC.